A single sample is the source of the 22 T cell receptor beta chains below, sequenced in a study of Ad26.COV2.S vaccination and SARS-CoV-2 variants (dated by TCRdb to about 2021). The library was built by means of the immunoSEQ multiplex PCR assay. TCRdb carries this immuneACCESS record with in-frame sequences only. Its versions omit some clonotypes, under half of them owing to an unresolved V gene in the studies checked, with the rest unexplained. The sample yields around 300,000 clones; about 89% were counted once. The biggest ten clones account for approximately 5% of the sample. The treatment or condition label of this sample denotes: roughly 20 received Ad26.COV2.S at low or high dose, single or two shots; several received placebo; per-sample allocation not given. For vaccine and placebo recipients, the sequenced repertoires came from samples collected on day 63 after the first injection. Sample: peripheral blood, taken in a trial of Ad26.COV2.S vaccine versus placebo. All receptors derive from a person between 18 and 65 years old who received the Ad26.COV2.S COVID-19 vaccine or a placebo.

In DNA form, the CDR3 reads TGTGCCAGCTCACCCGACCGGGACAGGGCTGGCTACACCTTC. Its protein is CASSPDRDRAGYTF. The V and J genes are TRBV18 and TRBJ1-2; TRBD1 matches 9 bases. This CDR3 has 14 residues. V shed 3 bases and J 7 bases; nucleotides not matched to a gene: 6. Germline values: CDR1 KGHSH, CDR2 LQKENI.

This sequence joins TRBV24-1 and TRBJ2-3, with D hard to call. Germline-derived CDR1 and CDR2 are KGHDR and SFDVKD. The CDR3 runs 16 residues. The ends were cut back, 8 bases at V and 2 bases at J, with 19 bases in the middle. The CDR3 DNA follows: TGTGCCACCAACGGAACCTCCCTCCCGGTCACAGATACGCAGTATTTT. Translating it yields CATNGTSLPVTDTQYF.

Written as DNA, the CDR3 is TGTGCCAGCAGCCAGGACAGGGGTTTGGGCATTCAGTACTTC. It translates to CASSQDRGLGIQYF. The chain combines TRBV5-6 with TRBJ2-4, with TRBD1 matching over 9 bases. CDR1 and CDR2 (germline): SGHDT, YYEEEE. This CDR3 has 14 residues. V was clipped by 4 bases and J by 9 bases; unmatched bases: 8.

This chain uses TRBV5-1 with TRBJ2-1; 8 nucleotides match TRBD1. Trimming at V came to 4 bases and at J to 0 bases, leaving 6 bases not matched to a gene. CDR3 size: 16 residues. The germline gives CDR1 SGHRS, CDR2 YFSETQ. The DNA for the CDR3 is TGCGCCAGCAGCCCCCAGGGGGCAAGCTCCTACAATGAGCAGTTCTTC. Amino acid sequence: CASSPQGASSYNEQFF.

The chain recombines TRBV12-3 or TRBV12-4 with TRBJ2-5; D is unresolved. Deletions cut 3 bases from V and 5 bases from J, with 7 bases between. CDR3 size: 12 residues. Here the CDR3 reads CASSLSIETQYF. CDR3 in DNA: TGTGCCAGCAGTTTGAGTATTGAGACCCAGTACTTC.

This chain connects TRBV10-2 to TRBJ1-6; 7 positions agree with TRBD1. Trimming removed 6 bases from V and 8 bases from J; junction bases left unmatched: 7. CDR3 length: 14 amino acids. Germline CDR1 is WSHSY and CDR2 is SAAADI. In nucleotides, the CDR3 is TGCGCCAGCAGACCGGGACAGTCGGATTCACCCCTCCACTTT. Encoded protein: CASRPGQSDSPLHF.

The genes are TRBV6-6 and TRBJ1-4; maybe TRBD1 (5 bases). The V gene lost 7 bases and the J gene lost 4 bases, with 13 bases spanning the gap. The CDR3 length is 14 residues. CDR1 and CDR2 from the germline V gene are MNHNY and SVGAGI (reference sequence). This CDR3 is CASTPGRLNEKLFF. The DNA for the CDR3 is TGTGCCAGCACCCCAGGGAGGCTTAATGAAAAACTGTTTTTT.

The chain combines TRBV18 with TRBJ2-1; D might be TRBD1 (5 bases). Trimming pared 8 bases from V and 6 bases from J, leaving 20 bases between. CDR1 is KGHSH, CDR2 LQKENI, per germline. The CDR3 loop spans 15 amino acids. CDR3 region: CASILNLGAPNEQFF. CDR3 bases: TGTGCCAGCATACTGAACCTTGGGGCCCCCAATGAGCAGTTCTTC.

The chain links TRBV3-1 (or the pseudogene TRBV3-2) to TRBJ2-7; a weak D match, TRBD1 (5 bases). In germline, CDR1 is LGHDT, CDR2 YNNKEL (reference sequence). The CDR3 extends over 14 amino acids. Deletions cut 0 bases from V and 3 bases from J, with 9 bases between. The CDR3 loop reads CASSQEGRGYEQYF. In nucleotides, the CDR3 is TGTGCCAGCAGCCAAGAGGGTAGGGGCTACGAGCAGTACTTC.

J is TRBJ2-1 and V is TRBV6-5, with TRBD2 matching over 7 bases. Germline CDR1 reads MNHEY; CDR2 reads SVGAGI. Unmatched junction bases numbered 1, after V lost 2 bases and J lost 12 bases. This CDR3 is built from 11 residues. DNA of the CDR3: TGTGCCAGCAGTTACGGCGGGGGGCAGTTCTTC. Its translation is CASSYGGGQFF.

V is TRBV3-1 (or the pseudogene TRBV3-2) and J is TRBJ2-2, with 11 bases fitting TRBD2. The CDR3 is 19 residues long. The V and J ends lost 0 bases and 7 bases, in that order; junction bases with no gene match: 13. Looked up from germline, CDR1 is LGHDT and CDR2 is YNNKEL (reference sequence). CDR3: CASSQDAAASGRYDGELFF. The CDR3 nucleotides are TGTGCCAGCAGCCAAGACGCGGCCGCTAGCGGGAGGTACGACGGGGAGCTGTTTTTT.

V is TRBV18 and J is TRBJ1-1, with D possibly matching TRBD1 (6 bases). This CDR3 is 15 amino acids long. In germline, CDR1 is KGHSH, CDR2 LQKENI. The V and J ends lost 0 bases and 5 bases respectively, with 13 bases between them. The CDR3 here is CASSPPSPRGTEAFF. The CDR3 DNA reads TGTGCCAGCTCACCACCGTCCCCCAGGGGAACTGAAGCTTTCTTT.

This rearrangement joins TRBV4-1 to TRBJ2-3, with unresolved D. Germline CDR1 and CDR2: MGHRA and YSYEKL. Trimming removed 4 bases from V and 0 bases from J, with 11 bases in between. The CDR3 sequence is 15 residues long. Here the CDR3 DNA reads TGCGCCAGCAGCCTAATCCAGACTAGCACAGATACGCAGTATTTT. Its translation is CASSLIQTSTDTQYF.

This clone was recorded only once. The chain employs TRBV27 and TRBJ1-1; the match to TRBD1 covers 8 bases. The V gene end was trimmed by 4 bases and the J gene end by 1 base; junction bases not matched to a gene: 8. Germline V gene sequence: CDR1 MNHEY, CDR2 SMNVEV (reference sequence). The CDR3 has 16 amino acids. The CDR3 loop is CASSSGQGLQNTEAFF. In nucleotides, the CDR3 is TGTGCCAGCAGTTCCGGACAGGGACTCCAGAACACTGAAGCTTTCTTT.

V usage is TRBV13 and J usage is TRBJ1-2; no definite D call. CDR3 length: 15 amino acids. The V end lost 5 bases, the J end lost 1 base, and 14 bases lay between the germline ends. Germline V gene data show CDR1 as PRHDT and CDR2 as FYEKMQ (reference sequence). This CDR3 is CASSGEALNNYGYTF. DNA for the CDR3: TGTGCCAGCAGCGGAGAAGCCCTTAATAACTATGGCTACACCTTC. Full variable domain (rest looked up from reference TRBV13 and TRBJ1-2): AAGVIQSPRHLIKEKRETATLKCYPIPRHDTVYWYQQGPGQDPQFLISFYEKMQSDKGSIPDRFSAQQFSDYHSELNMSSLELGDSALYFCASSGEALNNYGYTFGSGTRLTVV.

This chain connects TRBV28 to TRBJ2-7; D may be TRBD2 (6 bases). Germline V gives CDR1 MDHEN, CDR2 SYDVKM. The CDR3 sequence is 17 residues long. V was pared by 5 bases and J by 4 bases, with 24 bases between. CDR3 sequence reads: CASSLMLDQELAYEQYF. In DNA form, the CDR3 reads TGTGCCAGCAGTCTTATGTTGGACCAAGAACTAGCTTACGAGCAGTACTTC.

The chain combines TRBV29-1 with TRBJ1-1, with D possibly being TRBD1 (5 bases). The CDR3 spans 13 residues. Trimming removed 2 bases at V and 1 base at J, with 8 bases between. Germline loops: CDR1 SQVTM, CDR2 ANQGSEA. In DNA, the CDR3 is TGCAGCGTTGAACTGGGACCGAACACTGAAGCTTTCTTT. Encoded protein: CSVELGPNTEAFF.

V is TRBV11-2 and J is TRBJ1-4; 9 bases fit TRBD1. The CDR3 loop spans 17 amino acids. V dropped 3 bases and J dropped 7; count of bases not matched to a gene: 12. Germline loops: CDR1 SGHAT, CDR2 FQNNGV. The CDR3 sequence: CASSLGETGGDGEKLFF. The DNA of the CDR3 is TGTGCCAGCAGCTTGGGGGAAACAGGGGGCGATGGTGAAAAACTGTTTTTT.

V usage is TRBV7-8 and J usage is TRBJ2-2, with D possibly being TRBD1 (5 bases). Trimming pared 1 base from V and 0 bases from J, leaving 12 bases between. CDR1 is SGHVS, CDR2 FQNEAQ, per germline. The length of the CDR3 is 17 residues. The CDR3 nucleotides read TGTGCCAGCAGCTTAGTTATGACAGTACCGAACACCGGGGAGCTGTTTTTT. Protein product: CASSLVMTVPNTGELFF.

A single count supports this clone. CDR3 coding DNA: TGTGCCAGCAGTACAAACGGAGGGCGTGAGACCCAGTACTTC. It translates to CASSTNGGRETQYF. The chain carries TRBV28 and TRBJ2-5; D is perhaps TRBD2 (6 bases). Germline loops: CDR1 MDHEN, CDR2 SYDVKM. The CDR3 has 14 residues. With 5 bases removed from V and 5 bases from J, the gap between germline ends came to 15 bases.

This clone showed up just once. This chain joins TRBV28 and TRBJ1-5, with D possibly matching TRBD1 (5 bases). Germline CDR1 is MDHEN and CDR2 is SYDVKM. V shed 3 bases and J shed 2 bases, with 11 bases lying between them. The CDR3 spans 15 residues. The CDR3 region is CASSFLRGGNQPQHF. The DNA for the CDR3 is TGTGCCAGCAGTTTCCTAAGGGGCGGCAATCAGCCCCAGCATTTT.

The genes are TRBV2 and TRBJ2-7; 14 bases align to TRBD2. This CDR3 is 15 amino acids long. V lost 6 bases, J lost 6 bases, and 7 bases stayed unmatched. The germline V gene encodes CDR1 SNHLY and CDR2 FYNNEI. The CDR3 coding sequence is TGTGCCAGCAGAACTCCCGGGACTAGCGGGAGCGAGCAGTACTTC. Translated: CASRTPGTSGSEQYF.